The 28 T cell receptor beta chains reported below all come from one sample, sequenced in a study of blood T cell repertoires in COVID-19. Sequencing used immunoSEQ multiplex PCR; TCRdb keeps in-frame clones, though not all of them. The sample includes 90,000 to 120,000 clones, about four fifths of them seen just once. The source material was peripheral blood. The receptors here all came from a woman in her 70s with acute or convalescent COVID-19.

There are a few counts of this clone. The chain is built from TRBV5-5 and TRBJ2-5; D possibly corresponds to TRBD1 (6 bases). The V gene lost 4 bases and the J gene lost 5 bases, with 21 bases spanning the gap. The CDR3 extends over 16 amino acids. Germline assignment: CDR1 SGHKS and CDR2 YYEKEE (reference sequence). DNA for the CDR3: TGTGCCAGCAGCCCTCACAGGGCTGGGTTTAGGGAGACCCAGTACTTC. Translated, it gives CASSPHRAGFRETQYF.

This chain joins TRBV5-1 and TRBJ1-1; TRBD1 matches at 7 bases. This CDR3 has 15 amino acids. Germline CDR1 SGHRS, CDR2 YFSETQ. The trim removed 4 bases at V and 0 bases at J, leaving 6 bases unmatched. The CDR3 region has the DNA TGCGCCAGCAGCCCCGGGACAGTATTGAACACTGAAGCTTTCTTT. This gives the protein CASSPGTVLNTEAFF.

This chain links TRBV5-6 with TRBJ1-1; D not resolved. The ends were cut back, 4 bases at V and 1 base at J, with 8 bases in the middle. The length of the CDR3 is 13 residues. Germline V lookup: CDR1 SGHDT, CDR2 YYEEEE. The CDR3 protein is CASSDSGNTEAFF. CDR3 DNA sequence: TGTGCCAGCAGCGATTCAGGGAACACTGAAGCTTTCTTT.

This chain connects TRBV4-2 to TRBJ1-2; D is perhaps TRBD1 (6 bases). V lost 1 base to trimming and J lost 5 bases, with 8 bases between them. CDR3 size: 13 residues. CDR1 and CDR2 (germline): LGHNA, YNFKEQ. The chain's CDR3 is CASSQGTDYGYTF. For the CDR3, the DNA is TGTGCCAGCAGCCAAGGGACAGATTATGGCTACACCTTC.

CDR3 loop: CASSYDRNYTF. The CDR3 nucleotides read TGTGCCAGCAGCTACGACAGGAACTACACCTTC. This rearrangement joins TRBV28 to TRBJ1-2; TRBD1 might be the D (6 bases). Trimming took 6 bases from V and 10 from J, leaving 12 bases between them. CDR1 and CDR2 from the germline V gene are MDHEN and SYDVKM. The CDR3 has 11 amino acids.

This clone occurred once. This chain connects TRBV28 to TRBJ2-1; 9 bases line up with TRBD1. In germline, CDR1 is MDHEN, CDR2 SYDVKM. The junction had 3 bases not matched to a gene; V was cut back by 8 bases and J by 1 base. The length of the CDR3 is 14 residues. The CDR3 protein is CASRGQGSYNEQFF. The CDR3 DNA follows: TGTGCCAGCCGGGGACAGGGATCCTACAATGAGCAGTTCTTC.

This clone was recorded only once. The genes are TRBV30 and TRBJ1-2, with D maybe TRBD1 (6 bases). The CDR3 spans 12 residues. Germline V gene data show CDR1 as GTSNPN and CDR2 as SVGIG (reference sequence). The V end lost 5 bases, the J end lost 1 base, and 8 bases lay between the germline ends. Here the CDR3 DNA reads TGTGCCTGGGACAGGTTTAACTATGGCTACACCTTC. Its translation: CAWDRFNYGYTF.

The chain carries TRBV4-3 and TRBJ2-2, with 7 bases aligning to TRBD1. Germline lookup yields CDR1 LGHNA and CDR2 YSLEER. The CDR3 length is 15 residues. V dropped 1 base and J dropped 5; count of bases not matched to a gene: 4. The CDR3: CASSQGTGRTGELFF. The CDR3 DNA reads as TGCGCCAGCAGCCAAGGGACAGGTCGGACCGGGGAGCTGTTTTTT.

V is TRBV11-2 and J is TRBJ2-7, with TRBD2 matching over 9 bases. J lost 5 bases, V lost 0 bases, and 5 bases had no gene match. The CDR3 length is 15 residues. Germline V gene data show CDR1 as SGHAT and CDR2 as FQNNGV. The DNA of the CDR3 is TGTGCCAGCAGCTTAGATGGGACTAGCCTCGACGAGCAGTACTTC. Amino acid sequence: CASSLDGTSLDEQYF.

This rearrangement joins TRBV29-1 to TRBJ2-5; TRBD1 agrees at 7 bases. Germline V gene data show CDR1 as SQVTM and CDR2 as ANQGSEA. With V trimmed by 5 bases and J by 11 bases, 5 bases remained unmatched. This CDR3 has 10 amino acids. The CDR3 reads CSVWKDRQYF. CDR3 nucleotide sequence: TGCAGCGTTTGGAAGGACAGGCAGTACTTC.

The rearrangement links TRBV28 to TRBJ1-2; D gene unclear. From germline, CDR1 is MDHEN and CDR2 SYDVKM. The CDR3 totals 14 residues. Between the trimmed V and J ends, which lost 5 bases and 1 base, there was a span of 11 bases. CDR3 sequence (DNA): TGTGCCAGCAGTCCCGGGAATCTTAACTATGGCTACACCTTC. Translated: CASSPGNLNYGYTF.

The chain carries TRBV6-1 and TRBJ2-1; TRBD2 agrees at 10 bases. Germline V gene lookup returns CDR1 MNHNS and CDR2 SASEGT. V shed 0 bases and J 8 bases; nucleotides not matched to a gene: 7. The CDR3 is 16 residues long. The CDR3, as DNA: TGTGCCAGCAGTGAAGCGCCGTCTAGCGGGAGAGATGAGCAGTTCTTC. Translating it yields CASSEAPSSGRDEQFF.

The chain carries TRBV12-5 and TRBJ1-3; a weak D match, TRBD1 (5 bases). This CDR3 is 14 amino acids long. The germline gives CDR1 LGHNT, CDR2 FRNRAP. V was trimmed by 7 bases and J by 4 bases, leaving 14 bases between them. Written as DNA, the CDR3 is TGTGCTAGTGCCTGGGGGGGGTTCGGAAACACCATATATTTT. It yields the protein CASAWGGFGNTIYF.

CDR3 coding DNA: TGTGCCAGCAGTTACGATGGGTCCCTGCGCGGTGAAAAACTGTTTTTT. Its translation is CASSYDGSLRGEKLFF. V is TRBV6-6 and J is TRBJ1-4, with no clear D. This CDR3 contains 16 residues. The V end was cut by 2 bases, the J end by 7 bases, with 17 bases between. Germline V lookup: CDR1 MNHNY, CDR2 SVGAGI (reference sequence).

The chain links TRBV9 to TRBJ1-4; tentative D call: TRBD1 (6 bases). The germline V gene encodes CDR1 SGDLS and CDR2 YYNGEE. CDR3 size: 16 residues. The germline V and J ends were trimmed by 0 bases and 4 bases, with 13 bases remaining between them. CDR3 loop: CASSVGDTSRNEKLFF. The CDR3 nucleotides read TGTGCCAGCAGCGTAGGGGACACATCCCGTAATGAAAAACTGTTTTTT.

This chain connects TRBV28 to TRBJ1-4; 8 bases map to TRBD1. Germline V lookup: CDR1 MDHEN, CDR2 SYDVKM. This CDR3 comprises 16 residues. Trimming at V came to 5 bases and at J to 2 bases, leaving 7 bases not matched to a gene. In nucleotides, the CDR3 is TGTGCCAGCAGTCAAACCCGACAGGGGACTAATGAAAAACTGTTTTTT. Translating it yields CASSQTRQGTNEKLFF. Looking up the rest from reference TRBV28 and TRBJ1-4 gives the full variable domain: DVKVTQSSRYLVKRTGEKVFLECVQDMDHENMFWYRQDPGLGLRLIYFSYDVKMKEKGDIPEGYSVSREKKERFSLILESASTNQTSMYLCASSQTRQGTNEKLFFGSGTQLSVL.

The V gene is TRBV2, the J gene TRBJ1-2, with D perhaps matching TRBD1 (5 bases). The V end lost 5 bases, the J end lost 6 bases, and 16 bases lay between the germline ends. Germline V gives CDR1 SNHLY, CDR2 FYNNEI. The CDR3 spans 14 residues. Here the CDR3 DNA reads TGTGCCAGCAGTCGAGACCAGGGAATCGATGGCTACACCTTC. Encoded protein: CASSRDQGIDGYTF.

The chain links TRBV10-3 to TRBJ2-1; possibly TRBD2 for D (5 bases). This CDR3 is built from 15 residues. Germline V lookup: CDR1 ENHRY, CDR2 SYGVKD. The germline V and J ends were trimmed by 4 bases and 0 bases, with 10 bases remaining between them. The CDR3 sequence: CAISARVSSYNEQFF. CDR3 in DNA: TGTGCCATCAGTGCGCGGGTCAGCTCCTACAATGAGCAGTTCTTC.

This sequence joins TRBV28 and TRBJ2-3; 8 bases map to TRBD2. CDR3 length equals 15 residues. Germline values: CDR1 MDHEN, CDR2 SYDVKM. Losses at the gene ends were 6 bases for V and 3 bases for J; bases not matched to a gene: 8. CDR3 DNA sequence: TGTGCCAGCAGCGGGGGGGCCATGGCTACAGATACGCAGTATTTT. Amino acids: CASSGGAMATDTQYF.

The genes are TRBV4-1 and TRBJ2-1, with D tentatively TRBD1 (6 bases). Germline CDR1 reads MGHRA; CDR2 reads YSYEKL. The CDR3 runs to 18 residues. V gave up 0 bases and J gave up 2 bases, with 17 bases separating them. Here the CDR3 DNA reads TGCGCCAGCAGCCAAGATTCGAGGGGGATGAGCACCTACAATGAGCAGTTCTTC. This sequence encodes CASSQDSRGMSTYNEQFF.

The chain is built from TRBV19 and TRBJ1-1, with D perhaps matching TRBD1 (6 bases). V was clipped by 6 bases and J by 5 bases, with 19 bases between them. Germline assignment: CDR1 LNHDA and CDR2 SQIVND (reference sequence). The CDR3 is made up of 15 amino acids. The CDR3 protein is CASRTRGGLSTEAFF. Written as DNA, the CDR3 is TGTGCCAGTAGAACCCGGGGGGGGCTTAGTACTGAAGCTTTCTTT.

The rearrangement joins TRBV6-5 to TRBJ2-1, with D hard to call. V was shortened by 6 bases and J by 6 bases, with 15 bases between the two germline ends. Germline V CDR1 and CDR2: MNHEY, SVGAGI. The length of the CDR3 is 14 residues. DNA for the CDR3: TGTGCCAGCAGCTTCAGCTCTAGAGGCAATGAGCAGTTCTTC. This encodes CASSFSSRGNEQFF.

V usage is TRBV28 and J usage is TRBJ2-5; 9 bases line up with TRBD2. The trim removed 4 bases at V and 1 base at J, leaving 10 bases unmatched. From germline, CDR1 is MDHEN and CDR2 SYDVKM. CDR3 length equals 17 residues. In nucleotides, the CDR3 is TGTGCCAGCAGTTCCCCCCCTCTAGCGGGGTTCCAAGAGACCCAGTACTTC. This sequence encodes CASSSPPLAGFQETQYF. The full variable domain, rest sourced from reference TRBV28 and TRBJ2-5, is DVKVTQSSRYLVKRTGEKVFLECVQDMDHENMFWYRQDPGLGLRLIYFSYDVKMKEKGDIPEGYSVSREKKERFSLILESASTNQTSMYLCASSSPPLAGFQETQYFGPGTRLLVL.

This chain uses TRBV5-6 with TRBJ2-7; TRBD2 is a possible D gene (5 bases). The CDR3 sequence is 14 residues long. Germline values: CDR1 SGHDT, CDR2 YYEEEE. V lost 3 bases and J lost 2, with 12 bases in between. In DNA, the CDR3 is TGTGCCAGCAGCTCGCGGGCGGACCCCTACGAGCAGTACGTC. Its translation: CASSSRADPYEQYV.

The chain recombines TRBV19 with TRBJ2-5; 10 bases are a match to TRBD1. This CDR3 has 14 residues. The germline gives CDR1 LNHDA, CDR2 SQIVND (reference sequence). The J segment lost 3 bases and the V segment lost 5 bases, leaving 3 bases of the junction unmatched. DNA of the CDR3: TGTGCCAGTAGTCGGGGACAGGGGAAAGAGACCCAGTACTTC. Protein product: CASSRGQGKETQYF. The variable domain in full, completed from reference TRBV19 and TRBJ2-5, reads DGGITQSPKYLFRKEGQNVTLSCEQNLNHDAMYWYRQDPGQGLRLIYYSQIVNDFQKGDIAEGYSVSREKKESFPLTVTSAQKNPTAFYLCASSRGQGKETQYFGPGTRLLVL.

The rearrangement joins TRBV30 to TRBJ1-3; the D is unclear. CDR1 is GTSNPN and CDR2 is SVGIG in the germline V gene (reference sequence). The CDR3 extends over 11 amino acids. V was trimmed by 4 bases and J by 9 bases, leaving 10 bases between them. CDR3 protein: CAWTELSTIYF. In DNA, the CDR3 is TGTGCCTGGACGGAGCTAAGCACCATATATTTT.

This clone has a single count. The V and J genes are TRBV11-3 and TRBJ1-2; D remains unclear. Trimming stripped 8 bases from V and 0 bases from J, with 13 bases between. The germline CDR1 and CDR2 sequences are SGHNT and YENEEA. The CDR3 loop spans 14 amino acids. CDR3 sequence (DNA): TGTGCCAGCTCAGCGGGGTTAGCTAACTATGGCTACACCTTC. It codes for CASSAGLANYGYTF.

The chain employs TRBV14 and TRBJ2-2; TRBD2 matches at 7 bases. Per germline, CDR1 SGHDN and CDR2 FVKESK. The CDR3 totals 14 residues. Trimming at V came to 5 bases and at J to 5 bases, leaving 5 bases not matched to a gene. The DNA of the CDR3 is TGTGCCAGCAGCGGGAGGGCCTCGACCGGGGAGCTGTTTTTT. Encoded protein: CASSGRASTGELFF.